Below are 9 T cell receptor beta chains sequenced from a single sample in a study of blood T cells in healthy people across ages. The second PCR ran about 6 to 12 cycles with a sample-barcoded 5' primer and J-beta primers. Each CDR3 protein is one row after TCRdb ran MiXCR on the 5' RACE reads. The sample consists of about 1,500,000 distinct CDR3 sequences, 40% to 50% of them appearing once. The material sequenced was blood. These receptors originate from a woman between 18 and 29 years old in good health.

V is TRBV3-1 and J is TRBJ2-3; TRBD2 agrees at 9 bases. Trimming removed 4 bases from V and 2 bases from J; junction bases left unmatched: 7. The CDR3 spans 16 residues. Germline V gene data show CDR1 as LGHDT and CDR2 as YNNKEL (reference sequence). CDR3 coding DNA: TGTGCCAGCAGCCCGACCGGGACTAGCCTCACAGATACGCAGTATTTT. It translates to CASSPTGTSLTDTQYF.

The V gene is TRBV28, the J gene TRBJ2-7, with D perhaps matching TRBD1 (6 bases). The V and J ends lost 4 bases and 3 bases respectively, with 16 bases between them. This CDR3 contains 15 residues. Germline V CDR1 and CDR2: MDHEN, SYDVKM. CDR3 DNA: TGTGCCAGCAGTTCCGCGGACAGCTACGTCTACGAGCAGTACTTC. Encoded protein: CASSSADSYVYEQYF.

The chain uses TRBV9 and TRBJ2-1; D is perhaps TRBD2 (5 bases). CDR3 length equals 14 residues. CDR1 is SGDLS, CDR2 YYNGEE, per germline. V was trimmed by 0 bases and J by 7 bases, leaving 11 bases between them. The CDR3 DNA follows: TGTGCCAGCAGCGTAGGGCTAGCTACGAATGAGCAGTTCTTC. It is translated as CASSVGLATNEQFF.

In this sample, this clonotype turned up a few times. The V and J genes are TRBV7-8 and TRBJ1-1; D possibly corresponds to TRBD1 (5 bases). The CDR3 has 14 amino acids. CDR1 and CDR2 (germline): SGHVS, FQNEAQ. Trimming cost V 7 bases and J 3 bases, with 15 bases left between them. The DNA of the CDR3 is TGTGCCAGCACCCCCGGTGGAGGGGACACTGAAGCTTTCTTT. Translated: CASTPGGGDTEAFF.

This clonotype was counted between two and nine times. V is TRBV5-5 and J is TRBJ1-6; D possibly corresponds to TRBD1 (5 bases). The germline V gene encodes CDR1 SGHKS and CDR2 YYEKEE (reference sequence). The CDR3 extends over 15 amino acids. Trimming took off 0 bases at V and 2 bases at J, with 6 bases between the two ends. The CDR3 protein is CASSLEQAYNSPLHF. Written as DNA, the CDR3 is TGTGCCAGCAGCTTGGAACAGGCCTATAATTCACCCCTCCACTTT.

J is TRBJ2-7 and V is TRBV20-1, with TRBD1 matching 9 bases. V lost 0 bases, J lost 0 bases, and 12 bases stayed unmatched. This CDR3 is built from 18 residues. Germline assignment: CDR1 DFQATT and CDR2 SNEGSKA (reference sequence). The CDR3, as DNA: TGCAGTGCTAGAGATCGGACAGGGGATGTTTCCCCCTCCTACGAGCAGTACTTC. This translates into CSARDRTGDVSPSYEQYF.

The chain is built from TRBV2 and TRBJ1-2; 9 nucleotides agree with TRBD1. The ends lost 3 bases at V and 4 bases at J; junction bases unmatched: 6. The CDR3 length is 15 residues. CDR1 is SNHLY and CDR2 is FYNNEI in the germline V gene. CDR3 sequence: CASSEDRGGFYGYTF. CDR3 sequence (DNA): TGTGCCAGCAGTGAGGACAGGGGTGGGTTCTATGGCTACACCTTC.

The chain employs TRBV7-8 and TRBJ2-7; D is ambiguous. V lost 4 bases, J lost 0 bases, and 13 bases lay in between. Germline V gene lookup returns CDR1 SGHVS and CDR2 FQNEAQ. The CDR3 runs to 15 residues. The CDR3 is CASSYRPGDSYEQYF. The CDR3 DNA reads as TGTGCCAGCAGCTATCGTCCAGGAGACTCCTACGAGCAGTACTTC.

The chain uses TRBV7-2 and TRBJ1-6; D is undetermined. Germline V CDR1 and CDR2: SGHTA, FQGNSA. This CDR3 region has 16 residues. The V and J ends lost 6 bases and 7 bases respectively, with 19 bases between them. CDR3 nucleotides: TGTGCCAGCAGAGACGAATTGAGGCTACTCAATTCACCCCTCCACTTT. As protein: CASRDELRLLNSPLHF.